A selection of T cell receptor beta chains follows, all from one sample in a study of T cell responses to AZD1222 COVID-19 vaccine. The table came from immunoSEQ multiplex PCR; TCRdb's copy has only in-frame clones and leaves some out. The top ten clones hold 2.5% of a sample with some 100,000 clones, 75% to 90% of them seen once. Specimen: peripheral blood, collected 28 days after the second AZD1222 dose. Source of these receptors: an adult who received the AZD1222 COVID-19 vaccine. Each CDR3 is given with its conserved first and last residue. A D gene is named only where the DNA matches it firmly. Some rows have no size entry. The others give once, few or many, or a class for an expanded clone.

CASSCAVGYEQYF | TGTGCCAGCAGCTGTGCGGTTGGCTACGAGCAGTACTTC | NA | TRBJ2-7 | NA | TRBV12-1 | 13
CASSLNNANTEAFF | TGTGCCAGCAGCTTAAACAACGCGAACACTGAAGCTTTCTTT | NA | TRBJ1-1 | NA | TRBV7-8 | 14
CASSYVGRVNGYTF | TGTGCCAGCAGTTACGTGGGCAGGGTGAATGGCTACACCTTC | NA | TRBJ1-2 | NA | TRBV6-2/TRBV6-3 | 14
CASSSSPSSDTDTQYF | TGTGCCAGCAGCTCTTCCCCAAGCTCAGATACAGATACGCAGTATTTT | NA | TRBJ2-3 | NA | TRBV7-3 | 16
CASGGVSSYNSPLHF | TGTGCCAGTGGAGGGGTCAGCTCCTATAATTCACCCCTCCACTTT | NA | TRBJ1-6 | NA | TRBV19 | 15
CAWSGLYEQYF | TGTGCCTGGAGTGGACTTTACGAGCAGTACTTC | NA | TRBJ2-7 | NA | TRBV30 | 11
CATSRDTTVSGNTIYF | TGTGCCACCAGCAGAGATACGACTGTCTCTGGAAACACCATATATTTT | NA | TRBJ1-3 | NA | TRBV15 | 16
CAIRLPGQGAINEQFF | TGTGCCATCAGGTTACCGGGACAGGGGGCGATTAATGAGCAGTTCTTC | NA | TRBJ2-1 | TRBD1 | TRBV10-3 | 16
CASSDFTDRNTEAFF | TGTGCCAGCAGTGACTTCACTGATCGGAACACTGAAGCTTTCTTT | NA | TRBJ1-1 | NA | TRBV25-1 | 15
CASSPGTGGETQYF | TGTGCCAGCAGTCCCGGGACAGGGGGCGAGACCCAGTACTTC | NA | TRBJ2-5 | TRBD1 | TRBV27 | 14
CASAEGDLAVYEQYF | TGTGCCAGCGCGGAGGGGGACTTGGCCGTATACGAGCAGTACTTC | once | TRBJ2-7 | NA | TRBV9 | 15
CASSENSGRLGMKLFF | TGTGCCAGCAGTGAAAATAGCGGGCGTCTGGGCATGAAACTGTTTTTT | NA | TRBJ1-4 | NA | TRBV6-1 | 16
CASSSWTEETQYF | TGTGCCAGCAGCTCCTGGACAGAAGAGACCCAGTACTTC | NA | TRBJ2-5 | NA | TRBV7-9 | 13
CAWSGLFNQPQHF | TGTGCCTGGAGTGGTCTCTTCAATCAGCCCCAGCATTTT | NA | TRBJ1-5 | NA | TRBV30 | 13
CSVEGSIQGKVMNTEAFF | TGCAGCGTTGAGGGGAGTATACAGGGAAAGGTGATGAACACTGAAGCTTTCTTT | few | TRBJ1-1 | NA | TRBV29-1 | 18